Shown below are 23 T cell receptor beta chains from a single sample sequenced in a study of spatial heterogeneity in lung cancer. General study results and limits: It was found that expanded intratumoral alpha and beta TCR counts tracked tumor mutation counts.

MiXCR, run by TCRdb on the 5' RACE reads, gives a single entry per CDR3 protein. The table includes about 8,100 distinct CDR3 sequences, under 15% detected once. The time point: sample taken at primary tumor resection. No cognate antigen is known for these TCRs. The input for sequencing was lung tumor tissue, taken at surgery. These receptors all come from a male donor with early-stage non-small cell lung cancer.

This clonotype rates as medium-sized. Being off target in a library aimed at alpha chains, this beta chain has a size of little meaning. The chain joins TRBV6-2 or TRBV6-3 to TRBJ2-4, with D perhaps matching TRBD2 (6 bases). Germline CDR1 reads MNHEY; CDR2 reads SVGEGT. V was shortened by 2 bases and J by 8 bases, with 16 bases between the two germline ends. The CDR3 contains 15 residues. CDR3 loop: CASSYAGPENDIQYF. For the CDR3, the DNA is TGTGCCAGCAGTTACGCGGGGCCCGAAAATGACATTCAGTACTTC.

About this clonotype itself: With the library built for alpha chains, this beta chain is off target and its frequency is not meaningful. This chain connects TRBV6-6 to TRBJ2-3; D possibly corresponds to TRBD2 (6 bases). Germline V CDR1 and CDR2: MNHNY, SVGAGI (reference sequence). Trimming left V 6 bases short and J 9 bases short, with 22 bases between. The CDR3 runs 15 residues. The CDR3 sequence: CASSPRDWITATQYF. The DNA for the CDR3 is TGTGCCAGCAGCCCCCGGGACTGGATAACTGCCACGCAGTATTTT.

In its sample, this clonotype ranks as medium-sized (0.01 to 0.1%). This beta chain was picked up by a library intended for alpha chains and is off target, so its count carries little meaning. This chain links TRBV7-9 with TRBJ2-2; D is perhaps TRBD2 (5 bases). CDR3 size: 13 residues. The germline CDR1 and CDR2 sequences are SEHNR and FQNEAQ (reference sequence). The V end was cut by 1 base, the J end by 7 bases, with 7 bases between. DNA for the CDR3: TGTGCCAGCAGCTTAGAGCGGTTCGGGGAGCTGTTTTTT. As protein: CASSLERFGELFF.

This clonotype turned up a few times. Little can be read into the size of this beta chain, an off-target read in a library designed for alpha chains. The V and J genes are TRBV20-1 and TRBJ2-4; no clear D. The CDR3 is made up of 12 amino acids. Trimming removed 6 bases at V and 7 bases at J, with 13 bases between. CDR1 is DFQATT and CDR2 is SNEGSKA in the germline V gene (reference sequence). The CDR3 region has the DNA TGCAGTGCCCCCAAAGGGTCCAACATTCAGTACTTC. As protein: CSAPKGSNIQYF.

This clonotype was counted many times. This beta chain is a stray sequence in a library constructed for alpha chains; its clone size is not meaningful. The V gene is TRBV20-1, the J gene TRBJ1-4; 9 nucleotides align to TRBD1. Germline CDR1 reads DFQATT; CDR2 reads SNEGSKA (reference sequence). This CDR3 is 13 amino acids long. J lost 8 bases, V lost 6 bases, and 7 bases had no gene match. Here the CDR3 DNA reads TGCAGTGCCGCCGGGACAGGGCGAGAAAAACTGTTTTTT. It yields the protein CSAAGTGREKLFF.

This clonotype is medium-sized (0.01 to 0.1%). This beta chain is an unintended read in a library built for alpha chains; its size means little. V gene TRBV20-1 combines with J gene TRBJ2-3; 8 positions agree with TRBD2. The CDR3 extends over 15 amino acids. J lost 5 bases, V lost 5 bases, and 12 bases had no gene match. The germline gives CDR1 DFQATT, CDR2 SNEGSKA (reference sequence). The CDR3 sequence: CSAPLEREWEDTQYF. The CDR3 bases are TGCAGTGCTCCTTTGGAGCGGGAGTGGGAAGATACGCAGTATTTT.

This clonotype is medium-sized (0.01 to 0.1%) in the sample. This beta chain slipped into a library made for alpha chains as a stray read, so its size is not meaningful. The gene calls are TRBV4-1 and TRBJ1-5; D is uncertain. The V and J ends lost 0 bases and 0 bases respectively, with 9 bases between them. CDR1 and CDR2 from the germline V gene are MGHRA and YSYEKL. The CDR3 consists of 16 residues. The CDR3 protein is CASSQEGRNSNQPQHF. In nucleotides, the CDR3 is TGCGCCAGCAGCCAAGAGGGCAGAAATAGCAATCAGCCCCAGCATTTT.

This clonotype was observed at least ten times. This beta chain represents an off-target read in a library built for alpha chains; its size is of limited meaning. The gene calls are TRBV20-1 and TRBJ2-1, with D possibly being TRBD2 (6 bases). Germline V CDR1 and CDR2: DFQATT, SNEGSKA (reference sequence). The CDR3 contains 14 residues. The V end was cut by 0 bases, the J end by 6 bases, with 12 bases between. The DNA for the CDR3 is TGCAGTGCTAGAGATCGCGGGGCCGTCAATGAGCAGTTCTTC. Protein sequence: CSARDRGAVNEQFF.

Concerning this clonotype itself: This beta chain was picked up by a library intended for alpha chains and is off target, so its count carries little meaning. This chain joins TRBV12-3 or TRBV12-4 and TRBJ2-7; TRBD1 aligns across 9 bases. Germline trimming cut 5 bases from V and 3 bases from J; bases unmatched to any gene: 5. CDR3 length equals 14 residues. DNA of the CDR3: TGTGCCAGCAGTCTCGGACAGGGGTACTACGAGCAGTACTTC. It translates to CASSLGQGYYEQYF.

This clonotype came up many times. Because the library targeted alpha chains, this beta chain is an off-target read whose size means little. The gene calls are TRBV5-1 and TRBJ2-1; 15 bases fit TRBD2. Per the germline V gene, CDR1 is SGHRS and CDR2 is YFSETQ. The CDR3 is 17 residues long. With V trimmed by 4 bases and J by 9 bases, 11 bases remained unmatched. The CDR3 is CASSLLGLAGGPLEQFF. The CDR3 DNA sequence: TGCGCCAGCAGCCTCCTAGGACTAGCGGGAGGGCCCCTTGAGCAGTTCTTC.

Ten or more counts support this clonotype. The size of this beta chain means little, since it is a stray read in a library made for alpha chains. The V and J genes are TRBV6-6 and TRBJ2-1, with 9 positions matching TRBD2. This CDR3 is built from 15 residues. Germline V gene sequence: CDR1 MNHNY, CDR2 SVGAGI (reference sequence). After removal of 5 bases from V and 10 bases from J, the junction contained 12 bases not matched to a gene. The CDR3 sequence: CASSNEAGGPYEQFF. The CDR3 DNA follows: TGTGCCAGCAGTAACGAGGCGGGAGGGCCTTACGAGCAGTTCTTC.

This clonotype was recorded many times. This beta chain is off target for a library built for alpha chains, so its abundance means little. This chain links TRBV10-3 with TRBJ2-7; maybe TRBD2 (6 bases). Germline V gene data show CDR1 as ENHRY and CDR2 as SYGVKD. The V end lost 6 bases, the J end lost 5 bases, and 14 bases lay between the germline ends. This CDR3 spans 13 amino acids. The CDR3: CAISGGGIDEQYF. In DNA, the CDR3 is TGTGCCATCAGCGGTGGAGGGATCGACGAGCAGTACTTC.

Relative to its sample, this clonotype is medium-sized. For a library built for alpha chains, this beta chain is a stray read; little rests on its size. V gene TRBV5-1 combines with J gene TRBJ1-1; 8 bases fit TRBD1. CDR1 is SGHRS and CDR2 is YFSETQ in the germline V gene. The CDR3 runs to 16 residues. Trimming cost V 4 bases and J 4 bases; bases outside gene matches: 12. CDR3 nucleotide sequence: TGCGCCAGCAGCCGTTTACCCGACAGGGGCGCCACTGAAGCTTTCTTT. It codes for CASSRLPDRGATEAFF.

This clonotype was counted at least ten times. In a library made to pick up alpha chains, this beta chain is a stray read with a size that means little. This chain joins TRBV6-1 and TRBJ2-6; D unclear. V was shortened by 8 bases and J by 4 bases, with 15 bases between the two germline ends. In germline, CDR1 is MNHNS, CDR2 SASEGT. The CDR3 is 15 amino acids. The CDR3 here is CASVLPLGGANVLTF. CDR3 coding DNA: TGTGCCAGCGTCCTACCACTCGGGGGGGCCAACGTCCTGACTTTC.

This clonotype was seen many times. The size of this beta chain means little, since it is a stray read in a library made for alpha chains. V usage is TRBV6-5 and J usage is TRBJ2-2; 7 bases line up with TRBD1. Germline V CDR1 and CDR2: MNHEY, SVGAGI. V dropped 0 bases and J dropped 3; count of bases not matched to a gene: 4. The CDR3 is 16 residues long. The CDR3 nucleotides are TGTGCCAGCAGTTACTCTTACAGGGGTGACACCGGGGAGCTGTTTTTT. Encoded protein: CASSYSYRGDTGELFF.

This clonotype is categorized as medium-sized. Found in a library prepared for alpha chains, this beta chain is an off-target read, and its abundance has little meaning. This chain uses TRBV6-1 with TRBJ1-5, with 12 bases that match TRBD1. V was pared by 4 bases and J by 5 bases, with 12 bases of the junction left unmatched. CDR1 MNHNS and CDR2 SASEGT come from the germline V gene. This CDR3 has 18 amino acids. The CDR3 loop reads CASSGGTGGLPGDQPQHF. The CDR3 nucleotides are TGTGCCAGCAGTGGCGGGACAGGGGGCCTTCCGGGGGATCAGCCCCAGCATTTT.

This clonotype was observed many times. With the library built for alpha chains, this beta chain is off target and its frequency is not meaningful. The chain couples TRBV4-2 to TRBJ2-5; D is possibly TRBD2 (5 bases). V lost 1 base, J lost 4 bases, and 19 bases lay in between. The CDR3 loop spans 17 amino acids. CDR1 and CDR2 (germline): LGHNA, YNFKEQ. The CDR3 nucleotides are TGTGCCAGCAGCCAAGCTCTGGACCGTTCCGGGGTAGAGACCCAGTACTTC. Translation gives CASSQALDRSGVETQYF.

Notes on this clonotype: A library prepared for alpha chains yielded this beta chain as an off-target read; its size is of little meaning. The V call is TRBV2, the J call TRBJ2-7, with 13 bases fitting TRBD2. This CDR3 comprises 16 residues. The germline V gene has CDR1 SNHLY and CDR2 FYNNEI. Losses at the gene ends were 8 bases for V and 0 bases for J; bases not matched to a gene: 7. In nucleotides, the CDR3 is TGTGCCAGCTTGACTAGCGGGGGGCCCATCTCCTACGAGCAGTACTTC. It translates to CASLTSGGPISYEQYF. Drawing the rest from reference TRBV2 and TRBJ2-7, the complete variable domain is EPEVTQTPSHQVTQMGQEVILRCVPISNHLYFYWYRQILGQKVEFLVSFYNNEISEKSEIFDDQFSVERPDGSNFTLKIRSTKLEDSAMYFCASLTSGGPISYEQYFGPGTRLTVT.

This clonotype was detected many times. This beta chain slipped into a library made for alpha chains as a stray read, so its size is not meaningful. Here the CDR3 reads CASSEWGANVLTF. In DNA, the CDR3 is TGTGCCAGCAGTGAATGGGGGGCCAACGTCCTGACTTTC. This chain links TRBV25-1 with TRBJ2-6; D gene uncertain. Germline loops: CDR1 MGHDK, CDR2 SYGVNS. This CDR3 region has 13 residues. Deletions cut 1 base from V and 4 bases from J, with 2 bases between.

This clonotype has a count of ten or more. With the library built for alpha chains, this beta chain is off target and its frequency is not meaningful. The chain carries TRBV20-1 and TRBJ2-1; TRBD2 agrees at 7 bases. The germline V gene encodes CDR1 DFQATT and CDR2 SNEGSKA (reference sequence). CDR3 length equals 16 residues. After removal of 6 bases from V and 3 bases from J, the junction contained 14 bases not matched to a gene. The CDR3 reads CSATDPPAGNYNEQFF. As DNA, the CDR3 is TGCAGTGCCACCGACCCCCCAGCGGGGAACTACAATGAGCAGTTCTTC.

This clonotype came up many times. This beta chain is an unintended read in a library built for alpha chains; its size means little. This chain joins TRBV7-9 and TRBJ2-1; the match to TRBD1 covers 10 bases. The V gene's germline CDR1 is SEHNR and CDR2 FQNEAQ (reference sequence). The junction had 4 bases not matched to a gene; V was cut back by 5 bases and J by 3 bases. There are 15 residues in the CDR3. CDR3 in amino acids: CASSGTGVHYNEQFF. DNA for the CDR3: TGTGCCAGCAGCGGGACAGGGGTTCACTACAATGAGCAGTTCTTC.

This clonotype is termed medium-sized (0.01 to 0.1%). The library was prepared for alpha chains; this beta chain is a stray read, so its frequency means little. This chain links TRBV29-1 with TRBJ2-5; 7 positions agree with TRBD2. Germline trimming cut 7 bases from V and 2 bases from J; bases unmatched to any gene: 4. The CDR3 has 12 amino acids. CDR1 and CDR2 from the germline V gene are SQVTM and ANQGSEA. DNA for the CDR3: TGCAGCGGGGTGGGAGGGCAAGAGACCCAGTACTTC. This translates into CSGVGGQETQYF.

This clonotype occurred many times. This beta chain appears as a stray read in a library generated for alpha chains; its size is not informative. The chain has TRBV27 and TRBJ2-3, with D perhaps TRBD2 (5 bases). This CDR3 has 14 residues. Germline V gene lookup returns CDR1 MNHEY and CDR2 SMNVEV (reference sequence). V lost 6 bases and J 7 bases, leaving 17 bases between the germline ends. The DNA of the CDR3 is TGTGCCAGCAGCGGCTTAACGGGGAGCTATACGCAGTATTTT. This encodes CASSGLTGSYTQYF.